Presented here are 29 T cell receptor beta chains from one specimen sequenced in a study of prognosis after radiotherapy for stage I lung cancer. Two-round multiplex PCR on genomic DNA was the method by which TCR beta CDR3 was amplified. Every TRBV and TRBJ gene had its own specific primer in first-round PCR. Each CDR3 protein is one row after TCRdb ran MiXCR on the multiplex PCR reads. This sample has about 51,000 distinct CDR3 sequences; 30% to 35% occur once, and the top ten carry about a tenth. The specimen comprised PBMCs, sampled before or after stereotactic body radiation therapy (not recorded which). The receptors originated from a donor over 45 with non-small cell lung cancer.

CDR3 nucleotides: TGCAGTTGCTCGGGAAGCCCCCTAGCCAAAAACATTCAGTACTTC. Its protein is CSCSGSPLAKNIQYF. This chain uses TRBV20-1 with TRBJ2-4; D possibly corresponds to TRBD2 (5 bases). Germline V CDR1 and CDR2: DFQATT, SNEGSKA (reference sequence). The CDR3 totals 15 residues. Trimming shortened V by 8 bases and J by 0 bases, and 17 bases separated the two germline ends.

A remark on this clonotype: A far larger clone differs by one base, so this is likely a read error. The rearrangement uses TRBV4-2 and TRBJ1-2, with D uncertain. This CDR3 contains 17 residues. Germline V CDR1 and CDR2: LGHNA, YNFKEQ. The CDR3 DNA reads as TGCGCCAGCAGCCCAGCCCTAAGAGAAAGGGCCTACTATGGCTACACCTTC. This sequence encodes CASSPALRERAYYGYTF.

There are many counts of this clonotype. This chain links TRBV7-9 with TRBJ2-2; no reliable D call. Per germline, CDR1 SEHNR and CDR2 FQNEAQ (reference sequence). The V gene lost 5 bases and the J gene lost 4 bases, with 11 bases spanning the gap. The CDR3 covers 14 residues. The CDR3 bases are TGTGCCAGCAGCCCAGCACCAACCACCGGGGAGCTGTTTTTT. Translated, it gives CASSPAPTTGELFF.

In this sample, this clonotype turned up many times. The chain recombines TRBV5-6 with TRBJ2-3; D is possibly TRBD2 (5 bases). Germline lookup yields CDR1 SGHDT and CDR2 YYEEEE. V dropped 2 bases and J dropped 8 bases, with 24 bases sitting between them. The CDR3 length is 17 residues. The chain's CDR3 is CASSLSSAGGLYSTQYF. The CDR3 nucleotides are TGTGCCAGCAGCTTAAGTTCGGCGGGTGGATTGTATAGTACGCAGTATTTT.

Regarding this clonotype: The junction differs from germline at one of its ends, possibly a read error. The CDR3 protein is CDSTSGVENTEAFF. The CDR3 DNA is TGCGACAGCACATCCGGAGTTGAGAACACTGAAGCTTTCTTT. The V gene is TRBV5-1, the J gene TRBJ1-1; D unresolved. Germline V gene lookup returns CDR1 SGHRS and CDR2 YFSETQ. This CDR3 is built from 14 residues.

Of note for this clonotype: A far bigger clonotype differs at one base, so this is likely a read error. V usage is TRBV6-9 and J usage is TRBJ2-7; D tentatively reads TRBD1 or TRBD2 (5 bases each). From germline, CDR1 is MNHGY and CDR2 SVAAGI. The germline V and J ends were trimmed by 3 bases and 7 bases, with 16 bases remaining between them. The CDR3 extends over 14 amino acids. DNA of the CDR3: TGTGCCAGCAGTTACTCGGTCGCAGAGGGGGAGCAGTACTTC. It yields the protein CASSYSVAEGEQYF.

The chain is built from TRBV9 and TRBJ1-2; perhaps TRBD1 as D (5 bases). The length of the CDR3 is 15 residues. Trimming shortened V by 6 bases and J by 4 bases, and 19 bases separated the two germline ends. Per the germline V gene, CDR1 is SGDLS and CDR2 is YYNGEE. CDR3 in amino acids: CASICGAGTGYGYTF. The CDR3 DNA reads as TGTGCCAGCATCTGTGGGGCAGGCACCGGCTATGGCTACACCTTC.

This clonotype was counted ten times or more. V usage is TRBV12-3 or TRBV12-4 and J usage is TRBJ1-2, with 10 bases fitting TRBD1. V shed 3 bases, J shed 1 base, and the junction held 2 bases outside the gene matches. This CDR3 is 15 amino acids long. Here the CDR3 reads CASSLWDRGNYGYTF. The CDR3 bases are TGTGCCAGCAGTTTGTGGGACAGGGGTAACTATGGCTACACCTTC.

V is TRBV11-2 and J is TRBJ2-2; 7 nucleotides agree with TRBD1. The CDR3 runs to 14 residues. Germline trimming cut 5 bases from V and 1 base from J; bases unmatched to any gene: 1. The germline CDR1 and CDR2 sequences are SGHAT and FQNNGV. The CDR3 loop is CASSRQGNTGELFF. The CDR3 nucleotides are TGTGCCAGCAGCCGACAGGGGAACACCGGGGAGCTGTTTTTT. The entire variable domain, with the rest obtained from reference TRBV11-2 and TRBJ2-2, is as follows: EAGVAQSPRYKIIEKRQSVAFWCNPISGHATLYWYQQILGQGPKLLIQFQNNGVVDDSQLPKDRFSAERLKGVDSTLKIQPAKLEDSAVYLCASSRQGNTGELFFGEGSRLTVL.

This clonotype was found many times. This chain links TRBV12-3 or TRBV12-4 with TRBJ2-7; D may be TRBD1 (6 bases). The ends were cut back, 4 bases at V and 3 bases at J, with 25 bases in the middle. CDR3 length: 18 amino acids. The CDR3 loop is CASSSNSRGVRAHYEQYF. In DNA, the CDR3 is TGTGCCAGCAGTTCGAATTCCAGGGGAGTTCGGGCGCACTACGAGCAGTACTTC.

The chain is built from TRBV11-1 and TRBJ1-1; a weak D match, TRBD1 (5 bases). CDR1 is SGHAT, CDR2 FQDESV, per germline (reference sequence). This CDR3 has 13 amino acids. The V gene lost 11 bases and the J gene lost 6 bases, with 19 bases spanning the gap. CDR3 residues: CAAWDPFSAEAFF. The DNA of the CDR3 is TGTGCCGCTTGGGACCCCTTTTCTGCTGAAGCTTTCTTT.

The chain has TRBV12-3 or TRBV12-4 and TRBJ2-6, with 8 bases identical to TRBD1. This CDR3 region has 16 residues. V was pared by 2 bases and J by 3 bases, with 3 bases of the junction left unmatched. CDR3 bases: TGTGCCAGCAGTTTAAGGACAGGGAATGGGGCCAACGTCCTGACTTTC. This gives the protein CASSLRTGNGANVLTF.

The genes are TRBV7-8 and TRBJ2-1; 8 nucleotides agree with TRBD1. This CDR3 region has 17 residues. Germline lookup yields CDR1 SGHVS and CDR2 FQNEAQ. The junction had 13 bases not matched to a gene; V was cut back by 2 bases and J by 7 bases. CDR3 residues: CASSLPGRQGPGNEQFF. Here the CDR3 DNA reads TGTGCCAGCAGCTTACCCGGAAGACAGGGGCCAGGGAATGAGCAGTTCTTC. The whole variable domain, filled in from reference TRBV7-8 and TRBJ2-1, reads GAGVSQSPRYKVAKRGQDVALRCDPISGHVSLFWYQQALGQGPEFLTYFQNEAQLDKSGLPSDRFFAERPEGSVSTLKIQRTQQEDSAVYLCASSLPGRQGPGNEQFFGPGTRLTVL.

This clonotype was counted at least ten times. The chain recombines TRBV19 with TRBJ1-5, with TRBD1 matching over 9 bases. The trim removed 1 base at V and 4 bases at J, leaving 8 bases unmatched. Germline-derived CDR1 and CDR2 are LNHDA and SQIVND (reference sequence). The CDR3 totals 17 residues. The CDR3 reads CASSIGSRQGVNQPQHF. CDR3 nucleotides: TGTGCCAGTAGTATAGGTTCGAGACAGGGGGTAAATCAGCCCCAGCATTTT.

The J gene is TRBJ2-3, the V gene TRBV12-3 or TRBV12-4; possible D gene TRBD1, 5 bases. Trimming removed 8 bases at V and 3 bases at J, with 9 bases between. The CDR3 covers 12 residues. This CDR3 reads CASGAETDTQYF. CDR3 coding DNA: TGTGCCAGCGGGGCGGAAACAGATACGCAGTATTTT.

This clonotype was found many times. The chain joins TRBV12-5 to TRBJ2-1, with D possibly matching TRBD1 (5 bases). CDR1 and CDR2 from the germline V gene are LGHNT and FRNRAP. V was clipped by 6 bases and J by 10 bases, with 16 bases between them. There are 13 residues in the CDR3. The CDR3 nucleotides are TGTGCTAGTGGCCCGACAGTCTTGAGGGAGCAGTTCTTC. Its translation: CASGPTVLREQFF.

This clonotype appeared once. A far larger clone is only one base removed, so a read error is likely. The chain recombines TRBV6-2 or TRBV6-3 with TRBJ1-2, with D unresolved. CDR3 length: 13 residues. Per germline, CDR1 MNHEY and CDR2 SVGEGT. CDR3 sequence (DNA): TGTGCCAGCAGTCCCTCAACGAGACAAGGCTACCCCTTC. Its translation: CASSPSTRQGYPF.

This clonotype was counted many times. The gene calls are TRBV28 and TRBJ1-5, with D tentatively TRBD1 (5 bases). The CDR3 has 15 residues. Trimming took 10 bases from V and 6 from J, leaving 22 bases between them. The germline CDR1 and CDR2 sequences are MDHEN and SYDVKM. CDR3 sequence: CATAGRAVLGQPQHF. CDR3 in DNA: TGTGCCACCGCGGGACGGGCTGTTTTGGGTCAGCCCCAGCATTTT.

This clonotype was observed many times. The chain is built from TRBV6-1 and TRBJ1-2; 7 bases match TRBD1. V shed 5 bases, J shed 8 bases, and the junction held 5 bases outside the gene matches. CDR1 is MNHNS, CDR2 SASEGT, per germline. This CDR3 spans 12 amino acids. CDR3 bases: TGTGCCAGCAGTCGACAGGGATGGGGCTACACCTTC. Protein: CASSRQGWGYTF.

The chain combines TRBV6-9 with TRBJ2-1, with D maybe TRBD2 (6 bases). The V end was cut by 4 bases, the J end by 2 bases, with 24 bases between. Per the germline V gene, CDR1 is MNHGY and CDR2 is SVAAGI. The CDR3 loop spans 19 amino acids. CDR3 DNA: TGTGCCAGCAGTTCCTTGGGACGAGTGGGAGGACCCCCCTACAATGAGCAGTTCTTC. It codes for CASSSLGRVGGPPYNEQFF.

This clonotype showed up many times. The J gene is TRBJ1-1, the V gene TRBV2; D is perhaps TRBD1 (5 bases). Between the trimmed V and J ends, which lost 6 bases and 7 bases, there was a span of 15 bases. This CDR3 is built from 13 residues. In germline, CDR1 is SNHLY, CDR2 FYNNEI. The CDR3 reads CASSRSGGNEAFF. The CDR3, as DNA: TGTGCCAGCAGCCGGTCGGGGGGGAATGAAGCTTTCTTT.

This clonotype came up many times. The chain is built from TRBV28 and TRBJ2-3; D ambiguous. Per germline, CDR1 MDHEN and CDR2 SYDVKM. The V end was cut by 4 bases, the J end by 6 bases, with 5 bases between. CDR3 length: 11 residues. The CDR3 reads CASSSPDTQYF. The CDR3 nucleotides are TGTGCCAGCAGTTCCCCGGATACGCAGTATTTT.

Comment on this clonotype: Germline is not matched at one junction end, which may reflect a read error. The chain carries TRBV5-5 and TRBJ1-2; maybe TRBD1 (5 bases). The CDR3 is 15 residues long. Germline V gene sequence: CDR1 SGHKS, CDR2 YYEKEE (reference sequence). The CDR3 nucleotides are TGTGCCAGCAGATTAGAGGTTACGGGACTATTCACACAAAGATTC. Translation gives CASRLEVTGLFTQRF. The variable domain in full, with the rest retrieved from reference TRBV5-5 and TRBJ1-2, is DAGVTQSPTHLIKTRGQQVTLRCSPISGHKSVSWYQQVLGQGPQFIFQYYEKEERGRGNFPDRFSARQFPNYSSELNVNALLLGDSALYLCASRLEVTGLFTQRFGSGTRLTVV.

Worth noting for this clonotype: This sequence may be a read error, since a much larger clone differs from it by one base. The CDR3 region has the DNA TGTGCCAGCAGCTTAGCGACACAGTGTTATACTGAAGCTTTCTTT. Protein sequence: CASSLATQCYTEAFF. The chain recombines TRBV7-8 with TRBJ1-1; unclear D gene. The germline gives CDR1 SGHVS, CDR2 FQNEAQ. The CDR3 length is 15 residues. The germline V and J ends were trimmed by 0 bases and 5 bases, with 13 bases remaining between them.

The V and J genes are TRBV12-3 or TRBV12-4 and TRBJ2-1; D uncertain. V lost 7 bases and J 8 bases, leaving 15 bases between the germline ends. CDR3 size: 13 residues. CDR3 loop: CASNPGIWDEQFF. In DNA form, the CDR3 reads TGTGCCAGCAATCCCGGCATTTGGGATGAGCAGTTCTTC.

This clonotype was seen many times. V gene TRBV11-3 combines with J gene TRBJ2-7; D is unclear. V was cut by 0 bases and J by 7 bases, with 4 bases left in between. Germline V CDR1 and CDR2: SGHNT, YENEEA. The length of the CDR3 is 11 residues. The CDR3 DNA reads TGTGCCAGCAGCTTAGATTGGGAGCAGTACTTC. Its translation is CASSLDWEQYF.

This clonotype has at least ten counts. CDR3 in DNA: TGCAGCGTAATCAGGGTTGACACTGAAGCTTTCTTT. Amino acids: CSVIRVDTEAFF. This chain links TRBV29-1 with TRBJ1-1; D might be TRBD1 (5 bases). V lost 6 bases, J lost 3 bases, and 11 bases lay in between. The CDR3 is made up of 12 amino acids. Looked up from germline, CDR1 is SQVTM and CDR2 is ANQGSEA. Filled out from reference TRBV29-1 and TRBJ1-1, the complete variable domain reads SAVISQKPSRDICQRGTSLTIQCQVDSQVTMMFWYRQQPGQSLTLIATANQGSEATYESGFVIDKFPISRPNLTFSTLTVSNMSPEDSSIYLCSVIRVDTEAFFGQGTRLTVV.

This clonotype was seen many times. This rearrangement joins TRBV7-9 to TRBJ2-6; D may be TRBD2 (7 bases). Trimming pared 6 bases from V and 0 bases from J, leaving 18 bases between. CDR3 size: 18 residues. The V gene's germline CDR1 is SEHNR and CDR2 FQNEAQ (reference sequence). The CDR3 spells CASRAGAQGGSGANVLTF. In DNA form, the CDR3 reads TGTGCCAGCAGGGCGGGGGCACAAGGCGGCTCTGGGGCCAACGTCCTGACTTTC.

CDR3 protein: CASSLPCGGLSTGELFF. CDR3 coding DNA: TGCGCCAGCAGCTTGCCCTGTGGCGGGCTTAGCACCGGGGAGCTGTTTTTT. The chain links TRBV5-1 to TRBJ2-2, with a tentative D call TRBD2 (5 bases). The CDR3 extends over 17 amino acids. V was clipped by 1 base and J by 4 bases, with 17 bases between them. Germline CDR1 and CDR2: SGHRS and YFSETQ.